This TCR beta chain emerged from a study of response to subunit inactivated influenza vaccine (dated by TCRdb to the late 2010s). Concerning the study at large: The study used deep quantitative T cell receptor repertoire profiling to track responses to a trivalent subunit inactivated influenza vaccine. Results the study describes overall, beyond this receptor: According to the authors, only a limited number of new T cells may be recruited by each seasonal influenza vaccination.

Library generation was performed with RT-PCR. These reads were obtained on an Illumina HiSeq 2500. The raw public reads went through TCRdb reprocessing: fastp at Q25, MiXCR clone calling, in-frame beta chains kept. Entries are consolidated by CDR3 protein sequence, retaining the most common genes and DNA. The sample table shows some 180,000 distinct CDR3 sequences, and around 9% are seen once. The top ten constitute roughly a tenth of the sample. The germline V gene (reference sequence) specifies LNHDA as CDR1 and SQIVND as CDR2. V is shortened by 7 bases, J by 5 bases, and the region joining them spans 14 bases. There are 14 amino acids in the CDR3, from cysteine to phenylalanine inclusive. The entry retains the CDR3 DNA only, 42 bases that are in frame from base 1. As regards this clonotype: Which antigen it targets is not known. No base qualities exist here, and no much larger clone lies one base off it.

The V gene is TRBV19 and the J gene is TRBJ1-4, with the D gene not clear enough to name. The material sequenced was non-naive T cells sorted from PBMCs, taken on the day of vaccination. The cell subset or site label of this sample denotes: memory T cell fraction. This TCR derives from a man in his fifties who received an inactivated influenza vaccine. Donor details come from another sample of the same person, matched by shared clones. The nucleotide sequence is TGTGCCAGTAAGCCGCGGGCGGGGAATGAAAAACTGTTTTTT. This sequence encodes CASKPRAGNEKLFF.